A selection of T cell receptor beta chains follows, all from one sample in a study of yellow fever vaccine responses in identical twins. Via MiXCR, TCRdb re-called the RT-PCR reads, giving one row per CDR3 protein. This table holds more than 15,000 distinct CDR3 sequences, around 72% found once. Material: T cells from blood (PBMCs), unsorted or a sorted subset (not recorded which), obtained before or after yellow fever vaccination (not recorded which). The receptor source for this set is a woman between 18 and 29 years old who received the yellow fever vaccine. Each CDR3 is given with its conserved first and last residue. A D gene is named only where the DNA matches it firmly. Clone size is shown for a subset of rows, as once, few, many or a class of expanded clone.

J gene	V gene	clone size	D gene	CDR3 protein	CDR3 DNA
TRBJ2-4	TRBV2	NA	NA	CASSEEQGLKNIQYF	TGTGCCAGCAGTGAAGAGCAGGGGTTGAAAAACATTCAGTACTTC
TRBJ1-1	TRBV5-1	NA	NA	CASSGTSTGNTEAFF	TGCGCCAGCAGCGGAACCTCGACGGGAAACACTGAAGCTTTCTTT
TRBJ1-1	TRBV2	NA	NA	CASSDLGGLTEAFF	TGTGCCAGCAGTGACCTTGGGGGATTGACTGAAGCTTTCTTT
TRBJ2-1	TRBV10-3	NA	TRBD2	CAISESVNAGAWNEQFF	TGTGCCATCAGTGAGTCGGTAAACGCGGGAGCGTGGAATGAGCAGTTCTTC
TRBJ1-3	TRBV18	NA	NA	CASSPAGSGNTIYF	TGTGCCAGCTCACCAGCGGGGTCTGGAAACACCATATATTTT
TRBJ2-5	TRBV12-3/TRBV12-4	NA	NA	CASTLSRGGLETQYF	TGTGCCAGCACCCTCAGCAGGGGAGGGCTAGAGACCCAGTACTTC
TRBJ2-2	TRBV6-2/TRBV6-3	NA	NA	CASSYGIVNTGELFF	TGTGCCAGCAGTTACGGGATCGTCAACACCGGGGAGCTGTTTTTT
TRBJ2-7	TRBV4-1	NA	NA	CASSQDRVMNEQYF	TGCGCCAGCAGCCAAGACAGGGTGATGAACGAGCAGTACTTC
TRBJ2-5	TRBV11-3	few	TRBD1	CASSYRDRYQQETQYF	TGTGCCAGCAGCTACCGGGACAGGTACCAGCAAGAGACCCAGTACTTC
TRBJ1-4	TRBV29-1	NA	NA	CSVAGEGEKLFF	TGCAGCGTCGCAGGGGAGGGTGAAAAACTGTTTTTT
TRBJ2-1	TRBV5-6	NA	NA	CASSFGSGNREQFF	TGTGCCAGCAGCTTCGGATCAGGGAATAGGGAGCAGTTCTTC
TRBJ2-1	TRBV4-1	NA	NA	CASSRRGGNEQFF	TGCGCCAGCAGCCGGCGAGGGGGCAATGAGCAGTTCTTC
TRBJ2-1	TRBV11-1	NA	TRBD2	CASSLALPAGGPEQFF	TGTGCCAGCAGCTTAGCTCTCCCAGCGGGAGGACCTGAGCAGTTCTTC
TRBJ2-3	TRBV7-9	few	TRBD2	CASSPGTSGDSTDTQYF	TGTGCCAGCAGCCCGGGGACTAGCGGGGATTCCACAGATACGCAGTATTTT
TRBJ1-1	TRBV10-3	NA	NA	CAIKTGLNTEAFF	TGTGCCATCAAAACAGGGTTGAACACTGAAGCTTTCTTT
TRBJ2-6	TRBV23-1	NA	NA	CAERRRGAPNSGANVLTF	TGCGCCGAGCGGCGGCGTGGGGCCCCCAACTCTGGGGCCAACGTCCTGACTTTC
TRBJ1-1	TRBV29-1	NA	NA	CSVYQNTEAFF	TGCAGCGTATACCAGAACACTGAAGCTTTCTTT